The 16 T cell receptor beta chains in this list originate from one sample, sequenced in a study of long-term antiretroviral therapy in people with HIV. Version v3.0 of the immunoSEQ assay was performed at survey level. Sequenced by immunoSEQ multiplex PCR; TCRdb stores in-frame clones only, minus some. This sample has about 19,000 clones, with less than 85% found just once. The sample consisted of unsorted PBMCs, taken at the start of antiretroviral therapy, before treatment. All receptors derive from a young man with HIV.

The chain carries TRBV7-9 and TRBJ1-2; TRBD1 is a possible D gene (6 bases). Germline V gives CDR1 SEHNR, CDR2 FQNEAQ (reference sequence). The length of the CDR3 is 11 residues. Between the trimmed V and J ends, which lost 4 bases and 7 bases, there was a span of 7 bases. The CDR3 nucleotides read TGTGCCAGCAGCTCAGGGGTTGGCTACACCTTC. This translates into CASSSGVGYTF.

This clone has just one count. The rearrangement uses TRBV5-1 and TRBJ2-1, with 7 nucleotides matching TRBD1. Per germline, CDR1 SGHRS and CDR2 YFSETQ. The CDR3 covers 14 residues. V shed 3 bases and J 7 bases; nucleotides not matched to a gene: 7. Here the CDR3 reads CASSSGQVKNEQFF. Here the CDR3 DNA reads TGCGCCAGCAGCTCAGGACAGGTTAAGAATGAGCAGTTCTTC.

The chain carries TRBV13 and TRBJ2-5; a possible D gene is TRBD1 (6 bases). Matching the DNA end better, TRBJ2-7 makes the J call doubtful. Looked up from germline, CDR1 is PRHDT and CDR2 is FYEKMQ (reference sequence). This CDR3 has 16 residues. In DNA, the CDR3 is TGTGCCAGCAGCGTCACCGGGACACGATCCTCCTACGAGCAGTACTTC. Translated: CASSVTGTRSSYEQYF.

This clone occurred once. The genes are TRBV19 and TRBJ2-7; weak D call: TRBD1 (6 bases). Germline V gene lookup returns CDR1 LNHDA and CDR2 SQIVND (reference sequence). V lost 5 bases and J lost 7, with 9 bases in between. The CDR3 loop spans 11 amino acids. CDR3 nucleotide sequence: TGTGCCAGTAGTTGGGGGCAGGAGCAGTACTTC. Protein: CASSWGQEQYF.

This clone is medium-sized in the sample. V and J are TRBV7-9 and TRBJ2-1; perhaps TRBD2 as D (6 bases). CDR3 length: 16 amino acids. Trimming shortened V by 1 base and J by 2 bases, and 12 bases separated the two germline ends. Germline V gene lookup returns CDR1 SEHNR and CDR2 FQNEAQ (reference sequence). The CDR3 nucleotides read TGTGCCAGCAGCTTAGGAGCGGAGGGCCCCTACAATGAGCAGTTCTTC. This encodes CASSLGAEGPYNEQFF.

V and J are TRBV27 and TRBJ2-7, with TRBD2 as a possible D gene (5 bases). The length of the CDR3 is 15 residues. Trimming removed 9 bases at V and 2 bases at J, with 20 bases between. Per the germline V gene, CDR1 is MNHEY and CDR2 is SMNVEV (reference sequence). The CDR3 DNA sequence: TGTGCCAGTCGCAAAGCAGGAGGAACCACCTACGAGCAGTACTTC. It yields the protein CASRKAGGTTYEQYF.

The genes are TRBV27 and TRBJ2-1, with 8 bases identical to TRBD2. This CDR3 spans 17 amino acids. The J segment lost 5 bases and the V segment lost 4 bases, leaving 13 bases of the junction unmatched. The germline V gene has CDR1 MNHEY and CDR2 SMNVEV (reference sequence). CDR3 nucleotides: TGTGCCAGCAGTTCGCGGACTAGCTCTCTTGCCCACAATGAGCAGTTCTTC. Translating it yields CASSSRTSSLAHNEQFF.

This chain joins TRBV27 and TRBJ1-5; TRBD1 agrees at 7 bases. Trimming at V came to 4 bases and at J to 0 bases, leaving 3 bases not matched to a gene. The V gene's germline CDR1 is MNHEY and CDR2 SMNVEV (reference sequence). The CDR3 has 15 amino acids. CDR3 loop: CASSSQGYSNQPQHF. CDR3 in DNA: TGTGCCAGCAGTTCACAGGGGTATAGCAATCAGCCCCAGCATTTT.

This clone turned up a few times. The chain employs TRBV6-6 and TRBJ2-2; D gene uncertain. The V gene lost 7 bases and the J gene lost 1 base, with 7 bases spanning the gap. Per germline, CDR1 MNHNY and CDR2 SVGAGI (reference sequence). The CDR3 extends over 13 amino acids. DNA for the CDR3: TGTGCCAGCAACGCCCTGAACACCGGGGAGCTGTTTTTT. It codes for CASNALNTGELFF.

J is TRBJ1-4 and V is TRBV6-1, with D possibly being TRBD1 (6 bases). Trimming pared 0 bases from V and 8 bases from J, leaving 10 bases between. CDR1 is MNHNS and CDR2 is SASEGT in the germline V gene. This CDR3 has 14 amino acids. Written as DNA, the CDR3 is TGTGCCAGCAGTGAAGCAGGGGGAGAAGAAAAACTGTTTTTT. The encoded protein is CASSEAGGEEKLFF.

The chain couples TRBV28 to TRBJ2-5, with 7 positions matching TRBD2. The CDR3 length is 13 residues. V lost 6 bases to trimming and J lost 5 bases; unmatched junction nucleotides: 6. Germline CDR1 is MDHEN and CDR2 is SYDVKM. CDR3 sequence reads: CASSQNGGETQYF. The CDR3 DNA sequence: TGTGCCAGCAGCCAGAACGGGGGGGAGACCCAGTACTTC.

V gene TRBV5-5 combines with J gene TRBJ2-1; D perhaps matches TRBD1 (6 bases). Germline V CDR1 and CDR2: SGHKS, YYEKEE (reference sequence). The CDR3 runs to 15 residues. Trimming removed 0 bases at V and 5 bases at J, with 12 bases between. The CDR3 sequence is CASSLGQGRNNEQFF. CDR3 coding DNA: TGTGCCAGCAGCTTGGGCCAGGGGAGAAACAATGAGCAGTTCTTC. The complete variable domain, with remaining parts taken from reference TRBV5-5 and TRBJ2-1, reads DAGVTQSPTHLIKTRGQQVTLRCSPISGHKSVSWYQQVLGQGPQFIFQYYEKEERGRGNFPDRFSARQFPNYSSELNVNALLLGDSALYLCASSLGQGRNNEQFFGPGTRLTVL.

V and J are TRBV29-1 and TRBJ2-3, with 8 bases matching TRBD2. Trimming at V came to 8 bases and at J to 5 bases, leaving 3 bases not matched to a gene. The germline V gene has CDR1 SQVTM and CDR2 ANQGSEA. This CDR3 is 11 amino acids long. The CDR3 loop is CSSSGIDTQYF. The CDR3 region has the DNA TGCAGCAGTAGCGGGATAGATACGCAGTATTTT.

The CDR3 here is CASSYTGQLQYSNQPQHF. The DNA for the CDR3 is TGTGCCAGCAGTTACACGGGACAGTTACAATATAGCAATCAGCCCCAGCATTTT. The chain joins TRBV28 to TRBJ1-5; 7 nucleotides line up with TRBD1. The germline V gene encodes CDR1 MDHEN and CDR2 SYDVKM. This CDR3 is built from 18 residues. With V trimmed by 4 bases and J by 0 bases, 12 bases remained unmatched.

The chain joins TRBV6-5 to TRBJ2-1, with TRBD2 matching over 13 bases. V dropped 4 bases and J dropped 8; count of bases not matched to a gene: 5. The germline V gene encodes CDR1 MNHEY and CDR2 SVGAGI. CDR3 length: 15 residues. This chain's CDR3 is CASSWTSGSGDEQFF. In DNA, the CDR3 is TGTGCCAGCAGTTGGACTAGCGGGAGTGGCGATGAGCAGTTCTTC.

V gene TRBV7-9 combines with J gene TRBJ2-3; 12 nucleotides align to TRBD2. Germline CDR1 SEHNR, CDR2 FQNEAQ (reference sequence). V shed 1 base and J 5 bases; nucleotides not matched to a gene: 4. This CDR3 has 16 residues. The CDR3 region has the DNA TGTGCCAGCAGCTTAGGACTAGCGGGAGTAAGAGATACGCAGTATTTT. Residues: CASSLGLAGVRDTQYF.